This TCR beta chain stems from a study of blood T cell repertoires in COVID-19. In the study overall: The analysed material was cDNA or gDNA that came from T cells, B-cell-depleted T cells, or PBMCs.

This CDR3 region has 15 residues. Germline V lookup: CDR1 SGHAT, CDR2 FQNNGV. The ends lost 5 bases at V and 4 bases at J; junction bases unmatched: 6. Source study methods: Quantification of nucleated cells was approximated via reference gene primer amplification. Clones were sequenced by immunoSEQ multiplex PCR, and TCRdb holds only the in-frame ones, with some missing. Clone size and V and J calls were adopted from that table, with D and trimming inferred from the DNA. This table holds about 140,000 clones, around 80% found once. This clonotype was sampled from a man aged 55 to 70 who had recovered from COVID-19. Sample: peripheral blood. The rearrangement uses TRBV11-2 and TRBJ2-3, with 10 positions matching TRBD2. In DNA form, the CDR3 reads TGTGCCAGCAGCGTGGCGCTAGCGGGGGCAGATACGCAGTATTTT. As protein: CASSVALAGADTQYF. The whole variable domain, remainder taken from reference TRBV11-2 and TRBJ2-3, is EAGVAQSPRYKIIEKRQSVAFWCNPISGHATLYWYQQILGQGPKLLIQFQNNGVVDDSQLPKDRFSAERLKGVDSTLKIQPAKLEDSAVYLCASSVALAGADTQYFGPGTRLTVL.